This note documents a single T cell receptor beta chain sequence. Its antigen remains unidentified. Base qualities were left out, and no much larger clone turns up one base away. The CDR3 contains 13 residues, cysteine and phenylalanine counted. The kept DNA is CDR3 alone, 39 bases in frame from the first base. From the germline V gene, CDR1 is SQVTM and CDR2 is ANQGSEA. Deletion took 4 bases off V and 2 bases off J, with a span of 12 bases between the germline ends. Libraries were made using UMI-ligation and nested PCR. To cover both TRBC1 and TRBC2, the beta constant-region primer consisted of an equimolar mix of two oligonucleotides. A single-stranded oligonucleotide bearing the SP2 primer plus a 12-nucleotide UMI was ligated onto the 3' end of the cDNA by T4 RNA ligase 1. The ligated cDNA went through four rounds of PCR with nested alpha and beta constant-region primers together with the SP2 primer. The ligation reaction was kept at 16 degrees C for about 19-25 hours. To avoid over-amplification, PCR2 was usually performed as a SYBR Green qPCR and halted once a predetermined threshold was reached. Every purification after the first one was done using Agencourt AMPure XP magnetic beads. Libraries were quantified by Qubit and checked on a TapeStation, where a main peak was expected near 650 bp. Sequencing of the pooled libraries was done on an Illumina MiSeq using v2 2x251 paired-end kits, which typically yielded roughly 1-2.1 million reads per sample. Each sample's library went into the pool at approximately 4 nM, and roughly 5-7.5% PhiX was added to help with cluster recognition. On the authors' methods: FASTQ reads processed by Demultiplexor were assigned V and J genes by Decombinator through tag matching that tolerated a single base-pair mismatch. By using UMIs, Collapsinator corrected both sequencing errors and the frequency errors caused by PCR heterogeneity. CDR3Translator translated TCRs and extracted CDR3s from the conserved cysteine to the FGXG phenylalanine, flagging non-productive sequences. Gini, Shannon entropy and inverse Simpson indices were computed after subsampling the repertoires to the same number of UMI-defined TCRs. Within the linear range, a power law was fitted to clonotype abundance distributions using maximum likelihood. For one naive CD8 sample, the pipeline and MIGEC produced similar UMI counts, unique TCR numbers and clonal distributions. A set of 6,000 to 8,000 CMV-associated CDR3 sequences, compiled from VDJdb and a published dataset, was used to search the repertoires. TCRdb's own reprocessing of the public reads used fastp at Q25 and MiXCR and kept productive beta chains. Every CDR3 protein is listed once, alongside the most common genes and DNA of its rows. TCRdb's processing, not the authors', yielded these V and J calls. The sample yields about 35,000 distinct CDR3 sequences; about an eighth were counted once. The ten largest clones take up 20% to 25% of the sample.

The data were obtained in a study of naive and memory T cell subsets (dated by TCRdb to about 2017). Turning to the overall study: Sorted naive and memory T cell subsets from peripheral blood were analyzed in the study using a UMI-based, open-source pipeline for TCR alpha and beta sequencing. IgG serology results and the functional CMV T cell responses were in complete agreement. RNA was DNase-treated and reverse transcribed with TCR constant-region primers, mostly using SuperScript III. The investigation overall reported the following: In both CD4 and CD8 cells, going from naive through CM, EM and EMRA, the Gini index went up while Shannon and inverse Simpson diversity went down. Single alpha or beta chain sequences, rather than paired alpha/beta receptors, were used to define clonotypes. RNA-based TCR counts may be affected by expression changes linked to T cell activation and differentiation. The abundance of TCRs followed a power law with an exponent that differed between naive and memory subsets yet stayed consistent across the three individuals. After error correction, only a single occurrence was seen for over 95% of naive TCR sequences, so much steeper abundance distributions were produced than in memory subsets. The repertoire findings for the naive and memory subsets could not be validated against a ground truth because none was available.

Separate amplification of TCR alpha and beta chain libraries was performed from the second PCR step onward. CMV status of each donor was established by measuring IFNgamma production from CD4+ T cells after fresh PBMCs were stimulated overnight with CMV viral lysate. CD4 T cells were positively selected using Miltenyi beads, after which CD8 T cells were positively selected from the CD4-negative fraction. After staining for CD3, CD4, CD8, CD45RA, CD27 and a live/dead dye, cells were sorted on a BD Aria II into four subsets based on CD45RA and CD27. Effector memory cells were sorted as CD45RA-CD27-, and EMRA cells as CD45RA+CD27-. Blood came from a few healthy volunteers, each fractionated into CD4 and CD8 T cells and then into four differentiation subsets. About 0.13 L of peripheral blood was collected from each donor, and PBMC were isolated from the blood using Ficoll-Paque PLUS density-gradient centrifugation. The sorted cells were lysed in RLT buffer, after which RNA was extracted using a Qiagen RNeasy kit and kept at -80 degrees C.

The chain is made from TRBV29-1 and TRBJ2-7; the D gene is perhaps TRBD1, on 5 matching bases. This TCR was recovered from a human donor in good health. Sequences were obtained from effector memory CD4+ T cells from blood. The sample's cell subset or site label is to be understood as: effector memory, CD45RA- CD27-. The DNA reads TGCAGCGTTGTACGACAGACGACCTACGAGCAGTACTTC. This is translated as CSVVRQTTYEQYF.